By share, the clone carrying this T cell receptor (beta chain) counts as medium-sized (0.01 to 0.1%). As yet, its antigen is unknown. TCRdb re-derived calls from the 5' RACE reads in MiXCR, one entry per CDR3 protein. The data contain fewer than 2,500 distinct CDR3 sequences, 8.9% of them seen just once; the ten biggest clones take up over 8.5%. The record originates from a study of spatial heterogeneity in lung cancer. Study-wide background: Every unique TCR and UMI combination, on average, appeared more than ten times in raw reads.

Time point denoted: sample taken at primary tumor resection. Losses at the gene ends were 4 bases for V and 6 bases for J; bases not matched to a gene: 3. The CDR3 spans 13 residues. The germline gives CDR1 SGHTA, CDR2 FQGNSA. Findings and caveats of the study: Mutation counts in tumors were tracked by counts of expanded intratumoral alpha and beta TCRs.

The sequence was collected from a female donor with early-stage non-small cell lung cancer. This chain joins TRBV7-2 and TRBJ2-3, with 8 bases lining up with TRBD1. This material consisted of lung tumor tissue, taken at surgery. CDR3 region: CASSWTGRDTQYF. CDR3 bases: TGTGCCAGCAGCTGGACAGGGCGCGATACGCAGTATTTT.